What follows are 20 T cell receptor beta chains derived from one specimen sequenced in a study of blood T cell repertoires in COVID-19. TCRdb keeps only in-frame clones here, not all; method: immunoSEQ multiplex PCR. The data show approximately 380,000 clones, 85% seen once. The source material was peripheral blood. These receptors were obtained from a young woman with acute or convalescent COVID-19.

V usage is TRBV7-3 and J usage is TRBJ1-1; a possible D gene is TRBD1 (5 bases). The CDR3 loop spans 15 amino acids. The germline gives CDR1 SGHTA, CDR2 FQGTGA. Trimming removed 1 base at V and 2 bases at J, with 11 bases between. CDR3 amino acids: CASSLNPTANTEAFF. As DNA, the CDR3 is TGTGCCAGCAGCTTAAACCCGACAGCTAACACTGAAGCTTTCTTT.

The chain joins TRBV4-2 to TRBJ1-5; D unresolved. In germline, CDR1 is LGHNA, CDR2 YNFKEQ. Trimming stripped 1 base from V and 7 bases from J, with 8 bases between. The CDR3 is 13 amino acids. The CDR3 DNA reads as TGTGCCAGCAGCCAAGGGGAGTGGCAGCCCCAGCATTTT. Its translation: CASSQGEWQPQHF.

The rearrangement joins TRBV15 to TRBJ1-4; 7 nucleotides line up with TRBD1. Trimming took 3 bases from V and 8 from J; bases not matched to a gene: 6. The CDR3 totals 14 residues. Germline V CDR1 and CDR2: LNHNV, YYDKDF (reference sequence). Here the CDR3 reads CATSSGTVGEKLFF. Here the CDR3 DNA reads TGTGCCACCAGCAGTGGGACAGTCGGGGAAAAACTGTTTTTT.

The chain employs TRBV19 and TRBJ1-2; TRBD1 matches at 7 bases. Germline lookup yields CDR1 LNHDA and CDR2 SQIVND (reference sequence). V gave up 8 bases and J gave up 2 bases; unmatched junction bases: 8. The CDR3 totals 14 residues. CDR3 residues: CASSVGQANYGYTF. As DNA, the CDR3 is TGTGCCAGTTCCGTCGGACAGGCGAACTATGGCTACACCTTC.

Only one count was recorded for this clone. The chain combines TRBV9 with TRBJ2-2; D is perhaps TRBD2 (6 bases). CDR1 is SGDLS and CDR2 is YYNGEE in the germline V gene. This CDR3 has 14 residues. Trimming left V 2 bases short and J 8 bases short, with 13 bases between. CDR3 protein: CASSVITSQGELFF. CDR3 coding DNA: TGTGCCAGCAGCGTGATCACTAGCCAGGGGGAGCTGTTTTTT. The complete variable domain, with remaining parts taken from reference TRBV9 and TRBJ2-2, reads DSGVTQTPKHLITATGQRVTLRCSPRSGDLSVYWYQQSLDQGLQFLIQYYNGEERAKGNILERFSAQQFPDLHSELNLSSLELGDSALYFCASSVITSQGELFFGEGSRLTVL.

The chain is built from TRBV6-5 and TRBJ2-7, with D maybe TRBD1 (6 bases). Germline CDR1 MNHEY, CDR2 SVGAGI. Deletions cut 0 bases from V and 3 bases from J, with 12 bases between. The CDR3 is made up of 15 amino acids. CDR3 in DNA: TGTGCCAGCAGTTACTCGGAACAGGGTTACTACGAGCAGTACTTC. Its translation: CASSYSEQGYYEQYF.

The chain uses TRBV7-3 and TRBJ2-3; 8 bases map to TRBD2. The CDR3 sequence is 13 residues long. V lost 4 bases to trimming and J lost 5 bases; unmatched junction nucleotides: 2. Germline CDR1 reads SGHTA; CDR2 reads FQGTGA. CDR3 in amino acids: CASSSGGIDTQYF. CDR3 DNA: TGTGCCAGCAGCTCGGGGGGGATAGATACGCAGTATTTT.

The rearrangement uses TRBV5-1 and TRBJ1-3; 8 bases line up with TRBD1. V dropped 1 base and J dropped 0; count of bases not matched to a gene: 3. Germline V gene lookup returns CDR1 SGHRS and CDR2 YFSETQ. This CDR3 is built from 16 residues. Written as DNA, the CDR3 is TGCGCCAGCAGCTTGCCGACAGGGGACTCTGGAAACACCATATATTTT. Translating gives CASSLPTGDSGNTIYF.

The rearrangement links TRBV28 to TRBJ1-2, with D perhaps matching TRBD1 (5 bases). The CDR3 sequence is 17 residues long. The germline V gene has CDR1 MDHEN and CDR2 SYDVKM. With 1 base removed from V and 2 bases from J, the gap between germline ends came to 17 bases. The CDR3, as DNA: TGTGCCAGCAGTTTATCCAAGAAGGGCACAGGAAACTATGGCTACACCTTC. This sequence encodes CASSLSKKGTGNYGYTF.

The gene calls are TRBV5-1 and TRBJ1-1, with 7 nucleotides matching TRBD1. The CDR3 totals 16 residues. The germline gives CDR1 SGHRS, CDR2 YFSETQ. The junction had 6 bases not matched to a gene; V was cut back by 0 bases and J by 1 base. CDR3 sequence reads: CASSLETGQRNTEAFF. The CDR3 bases are TGCGCCAGCAGCTTGGAGACGGGACAGCGGAACACTGAAGCTTTCTTT.

The V call is TRBV3-1 (or the pseudogene TRBV3-2), the J call TRBJ1-2; 9 bases line up with TRBD1. Germline V gives CDR1 LGHDT, CDR2 YNNKEL (reference sequence). The V and J ends lost 3 bases and 8 bases, in that order; junction bases with no gene match: 10. This CDR3 has 15 residues. The CDR3 sequence is CASSHRDREVGGYTF. CDR3 DNA sequence: TGTGCCAGCAGCCATCGGGACAGGGAGGTGGGCGGCTACACCTTC.

The rearrangement uses TRBV7-8 and TRBJ2-2; 8 positions agree with TRBD1. In germline, CDR1 is SGHVS, CDR2 FQNEAQ. V gave up 5 bases and J gave up 1 base; unmatched junction bases: 3. This CDR3 spans 15 amino acids. The CDR3 sequence is CASSPQGGNTGELFF. The CDR3 DNA reads as TGTGCCAGCAGCCCACAGGGGGGGAACACCGGGGAGCTGTTTTTT.

This chain connects TRBV2 to TRBJ1-5; 7 nucleotides agree with TRBD1. The CDR3 extends over 14 amino acids. CDR1 SNHLY and CDR2 FYNNEI come from the germline V gene. V lost 5 bases and J lost 7; bases outside the gene matches: 8. CDR3 in amino acids: CASSRQGTGQPQHF. The CDR3 DNA follows: TGTGCCAGCAGTCGACAGGGAACGGGGCAGCCCCAGCATTTT.

The chain recombines TRBV6-5 with TRBJ1-4, with unresolved D. The V and J ends lost 8 bases and 6 bases respectively, with 13 bases between them. Looked up from germline, CDR1 is MNHEY and CDR2 is SVGAGI. The length of the CDR3 is 13 residues. For the CDR3, the DNA is TGTGCCAGCCGCTCGTCGAGGGATGAAAAACTGTTTTTT. Translation: CASRSSRDEKLFF.

This rearrangement joins TRBV15 to TRBJ1-4, with TRBD1 matching over 9 bases. V was clipped by 6 bases and J by 5 bases; unmatched bases: 10. CDR3 length equals 16 residues. The germline V gene encodes CDR1 LNHNV and CDR2 YYDKDF (reference sequence). CDR3 residues: CATRQTWTGDNEKLFF. The CDR3 DNA sequence: TGTGCCACCAGGCAAACTTGGACAGGGGACAATGAAAAACTGTTTTTT. Based on the CDR3 plus reference TRBV15 and TRBJ1-4, the full variable domain is DAMVIQNPRYQVTQFGKPVTLSCSQTLNHNVMYWYQQKSSQAPKLLFHYYDKDFNNEADTPDNFQSRRPNTSFCFLDIRSPGLGDTAMYLCATRQTWTGDNEKLFFGSGTQLSVL.

J is TRBJ2-3 and V is TRBV3-1 (or the pseudogene TRBV3-2), with 9 positions matching TRBD2. There are 16 residues in the CDR3. The germline V gene encodes CDR1 LGHDT and CDR2 YNNKEL (reference sequence). With 0 bases clipped from V and 4 bases from J, the junction kept 5 bases outside the gene matches. The CDR3 protein is CASSQDLAGYSDTQYF. DNA for the CDR3: TGTGCCAGCAGCCAAGACCTAGCGGGGTACTCAGATACGCAGTATTTT.

This chain uses TRBV28 with TRBJ1-1, with D possibly TRBD1 on 6 matching bases. The CDR3 extends over 16 amino acids. V lost 8 bases, J lost 0 bases, and 19 bases lay in between. Germline-derived CDR1 and CDR2 are MDHEN and SYDVKM. CDR3 amino acids: CASLFKTGVMNTEAFF. DNA for the CDR3: TGTGCCAGCCTCTTTAAGACAGGAGTCATGAACACTGAAGCTTTCTTT.

In the case of this clone: The same CDR3 arises from other DNA sequences in this sample as well. The chain links TRBV2 to TRBJ1-4; D uncertain. V dropped 6 bases and J dropped 4 bases, with 9 bases sitting between them. CDR3 length equals 13 residues. Germline CDR1 reads SNHLY; CDR2 reads FYNNEI. CDR3 in DNA: TGTGCCAGCAGGCGGGAGATTAATGAAAAACTGTTTTTT. Protein: CASRREINEKLFF.

This clone was counted between two and nine times. This chain connects TRBV4-2 to TRBJ2-1; perhaps TRBD2 as D (5 bases). Trimming stripped 1 base from V and 0 bases from J, with 10 bases between. The CDR3 extends over 16 amino acids. Germline V gene data show CDR1 as LGHNA and CDR2 as YNFKEQ. The CDR3 nucleotides are TGTGCCAGCAGCCAAGTTTACGGGATCTCCTACAATGAGCAGTTCTTC. Its protein product is CASSQVYGISYNEQFF.

This clone was counted only a few times. In DNA form, the CDR3 reads TGTGCCACCAGTGATCGGACAGGGCGAGGTGGCTACACCTTC. Residues: CATSDRTGRGGYTF. The rearrangement uses TRBV24-1 and TRBJ1-2, with 8 bases aligning to TRBD1. The CDR3 consists of 14 residues. With V trimmed by 3 bases and J by 7 bases, 6 bases remained unmatched. Germline-derived CDR1 and CDR2 are KGHDR and SFDVKD.